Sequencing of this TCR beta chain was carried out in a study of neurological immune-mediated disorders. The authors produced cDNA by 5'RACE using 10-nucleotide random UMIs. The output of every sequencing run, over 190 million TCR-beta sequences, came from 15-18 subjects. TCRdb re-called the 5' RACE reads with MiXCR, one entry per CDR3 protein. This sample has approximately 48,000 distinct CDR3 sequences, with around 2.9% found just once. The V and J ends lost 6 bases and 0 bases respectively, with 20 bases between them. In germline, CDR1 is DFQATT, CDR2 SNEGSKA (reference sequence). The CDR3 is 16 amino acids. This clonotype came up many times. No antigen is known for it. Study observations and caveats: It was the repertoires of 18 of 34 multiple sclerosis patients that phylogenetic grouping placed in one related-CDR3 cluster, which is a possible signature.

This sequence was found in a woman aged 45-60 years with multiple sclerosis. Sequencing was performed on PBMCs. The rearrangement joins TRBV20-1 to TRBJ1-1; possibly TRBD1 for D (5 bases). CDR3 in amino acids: CSAVGAEGRLNTEAFF. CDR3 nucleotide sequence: TGCAGTGCCGTAGGGGCGGAAGGAAGGCTGAACACTGAAGCTTTCTTT.